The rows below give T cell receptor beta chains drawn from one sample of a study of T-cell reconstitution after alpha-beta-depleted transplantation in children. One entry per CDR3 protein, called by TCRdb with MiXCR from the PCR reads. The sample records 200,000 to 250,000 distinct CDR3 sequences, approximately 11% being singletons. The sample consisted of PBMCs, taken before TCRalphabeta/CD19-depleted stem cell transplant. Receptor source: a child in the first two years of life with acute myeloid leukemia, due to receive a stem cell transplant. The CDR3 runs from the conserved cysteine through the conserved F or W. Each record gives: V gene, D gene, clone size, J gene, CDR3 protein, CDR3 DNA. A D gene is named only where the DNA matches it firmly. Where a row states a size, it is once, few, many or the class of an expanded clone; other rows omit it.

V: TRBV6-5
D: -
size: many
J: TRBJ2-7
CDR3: CASQRDSIYEQYF
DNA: TGTGCCAGCCAACGCGACTCTATCTACGAGCAGTACTTC

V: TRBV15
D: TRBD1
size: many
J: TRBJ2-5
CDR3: CATSRAPKTGFKETQYF
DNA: TGTGCCACCAGCAGAGCCCCTAAGACAGGGTTTAAAGAGACCCAGTACTTC

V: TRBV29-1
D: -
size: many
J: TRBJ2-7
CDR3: CSVEWRGAYEQYF
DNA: TGCAGCGTTGAATGGAGGGGTGCCTACGAGCAGTACTTC

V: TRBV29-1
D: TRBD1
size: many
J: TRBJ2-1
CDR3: CSVDPGQATDEQFF
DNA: TGCAGCGTTGATCCGGGACAGGCTACGGATGAGCAGTTCTTC

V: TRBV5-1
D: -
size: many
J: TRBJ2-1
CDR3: CASRLDGSSYNEQFF
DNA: TGCGCCAGCAGATTAGACGGGAGCTCCTACAATGAGCAGTTCTTC

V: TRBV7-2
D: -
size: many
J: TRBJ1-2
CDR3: CASSSYGVGYTF
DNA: TGTGCCAGCAGCTCCTATGGGGTCGGCTACACCTTC

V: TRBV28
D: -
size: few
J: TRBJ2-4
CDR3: CASSFLGPGRTIQYF
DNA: TGTGCCAGCAGTTTCCTTGGGCCTGGGCGGACAATTCAGTACTTC

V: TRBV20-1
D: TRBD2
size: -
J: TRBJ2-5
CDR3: CSVPLAGGKTQYF
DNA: TGCAGTGTTCCCCTAGCGGGAGGAAAGACCCAGTACTTC

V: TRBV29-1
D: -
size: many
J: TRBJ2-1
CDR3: CSVDGNSYNEQFF
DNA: TGCAGCGTTGACGGCAACTCCTACAATGAGCAGTTCTTC

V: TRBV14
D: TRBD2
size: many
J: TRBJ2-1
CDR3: CASSQDLGRERYNEQFF
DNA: TGTGCCAGCAGCCAAGATCTAGGGCGGGAGCGCTACAATGAGCAGTTCTTC

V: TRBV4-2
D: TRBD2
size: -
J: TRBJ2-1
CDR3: CASSQDRGAGLAGSSYNEQFF
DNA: TGTGCCAGCAGCCAAGATCGGGGGGCGGGACTAGCGGGCAGCTCCTACAATGAGCAGTTCTTC

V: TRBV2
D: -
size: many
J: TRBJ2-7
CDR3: CASSEAKIIIYEQYF
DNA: TGTGCCAGCAGTGAAGCGAAGATTATCATCTACGAGCAGTACTTC

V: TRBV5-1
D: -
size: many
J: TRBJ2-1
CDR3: CASSLYQGYNEQFF
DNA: TGCGCCAGCAGCTTATATCAGGGTTACAATGAGCAGTTCTTC

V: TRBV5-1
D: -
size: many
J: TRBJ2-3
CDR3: CASSPGQSTDTQYF
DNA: TGCGCCAGCAGCCCTGGACAGTCCACAGATACGCAGTATTTT

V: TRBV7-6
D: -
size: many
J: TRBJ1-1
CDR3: CASSFPGGQEAFF
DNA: TGTGCCAGCAGCTTCCCCGGGGGGCAAGAAGCTTTCTTT

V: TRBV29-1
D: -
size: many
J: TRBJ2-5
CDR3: CSVDGGGGWETQYF
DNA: TGCAGCGTGGACGGGGGAGGAGGGTGGGAGACCCAGTACTTC

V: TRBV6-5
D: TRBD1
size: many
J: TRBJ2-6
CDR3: CASSPRDRFSGANVLTF
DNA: TGTGCCAGCAGTCCTCGGGACAGATTCTCTGGGGCCAACGTCCTGACTTTC

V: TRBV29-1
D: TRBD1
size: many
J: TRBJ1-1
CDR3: CSVRVSRDRGIAEAFF
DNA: TGCAGCGTGAGAGTAAGCCGGGACAGGGGAATCGCTGAAGCTTTCTTT

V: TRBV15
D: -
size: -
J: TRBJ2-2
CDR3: CATRVTGNTGELFF
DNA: TGTGCCACCAGGGTAACGGGGAACACCGGGGAGCTGTTTTTT

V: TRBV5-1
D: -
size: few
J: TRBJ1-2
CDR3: CASSPLPGTIYGYTF
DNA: TGCGCCAGCAGCCCACTACCCGGGACCATCTATGGCTACACCTTC